What follows are 28 T cell receptor beta chains derived from one specimen sequenced in a study of blood T cell repertoires in COVID-19. TCRdb's table, derived via immunoSEQ multiplex PCR, lists solely in-frame clones and lacks some. Here the sample spans 150,000 to 200,000 clones, over 75% being singletons. The sequenced material came from peripheral blood. These receptors all stem from a man aged 35-49 years with active or convalescent COVID-19.

This clone was detected only once. V and J are TRBV30 and TRBJ2-2, with D uncertain. Germline assignment: CDR1 GTSNPN and CDR2 SVGIG (reference sequence). This CDR3 contains 14 residues. V was pared by 2 bases and J by 1 base, with 8 bases between. Here the CDR3 DNA reads TGTGCCTGGAGTCGGCAGGAGAACACCGGGGAGCTGTTTTTT. Protein: CAWSRQENTGELFF. Full variable domain (outside the CDR3, taken from reference TRBV30 and TRBJ2-2): SQTIHQWPATLVQPVGSPLSLECTVEGTSNPNLYWYRQAAGRGLQLLFYSVGIGQISSEVPQNLSASRPQDRQFILSSKKLLLSDSGFYLCAWSRQENTGELFFGEGSRLTVL.

J is TRBJ1-5 and V is TRBV7-8; D is unclear. Germline V gene sequence: CDR1 SGHVS, CDR2 FQNEAQ. Trimming removed 5 bases at V and 4 bases at J, with 15 bases between. CDR3 length: 15 amino acids. The CDR3 here is CASSASLVGNQPQHF. In DNA form, the CDR3 reads TGTGCCAGCAGCGCTAGCTTGGTAGGGAATCAGCCCCAGCATTTT.

The chain is built from TRBV6-6 and TRBJ1-2; 7 bases match TRBD1. This CDR3 comprises 13 residues. V lost 6 bases, J lost 2 bases, and 3 bases stayed unmatched. CDR1 is MNHNY and CDR2 is SVGAGI in the germline V gene (reference sequence). The chain's CDR3 is CASSKGQNYGYTF. The CDR3 bases are TGTGCCAGCAGCAAGGGACAGAACTATGGCTACACCTTC.

This clone was picked up one time. The V and J genes are TRBV4-2 and TRBJ2-3, with 10 bases fitting TRBD2. Germline lookup yields CDR1 LGHNA and CDR2 YNFKEQ. The CDR3 is 16 residues long. V trimming: 1 base; J trimming: 2 bases; junction bases outside the gene matches: 3. The CDR3 is CASSQVSGGHTDTQYF. DNA for the CDR3: TGTGCCAGCAGCCAAGTTAGCGGGGGGCACACAGATACGCAGTATTTT.

This rearrangement joins TRBV6-2 or TRBV6-3 to TRBJ2-7, with 7 bases identical to TRBD1. V shed 5 bases, J shed 3 bases, and the junction held 7 bases outside the gene matches. The CDR3 has 14 residues. From germline, CDR1 is MNHEY and CDR2 SVGEGT. The CDR3 sequence: CASSKRSGGYEQYF. In DNA, the CDR3 is TGTGCCAGCAGTAAGCGCTCAGGGGGCTACGAGCAGTACTTC.

The chain combines TRBV5-4 with TRBJ2-7, with TRBD1 identical over 7 bases. The CDR3 has 15 residues. Germline CDR1 reads SGHNT; CDR2 reads YYREEE (reference sequence). Trimming removed 3 bases from V and 3 bases from J; junction bases left unmatched: 9. CDR3 DNA: TGTGCCAGCAGCTACAACACGGACAGGAGCTACGAGCAGTACTTC. Its protein is CASSYNTDRSYEQYF.

In nucleotides, the CDR3 is TGTGCCTGGAGTATAGGACAGGATAATTCACCCCTCCACTTT. It codes for CAWSIGQDNSPLHF. V gene TRBV30 combines with J gene TRBJ1-6; 7 bases align to TRBD1. In germline, CDR1 is GTSNPN, CDR2 SVGIG (reference sequence). The CDR3 has 14 residues. V lost 2 bases to trimming and J lost 5 bases; unmatched junction nucleotides: 3.

The CDR3 region has the DNA TGTGCCAGCAGTCCCCGGGAACAGTATGAGCAGTTCTTC. Protein sequence: CASSPREQYEQFF. This chain connects TRBV6-5 to TRBJ2-1, with D perhaps matching TRBD2 (5 bases). V lost 5 bases to trimming and J lost 8 bases, with 13 bases between them. The germline V gene encodes CDR1 MNHEY and CDR2 SVGAGI. This CDR3 is 13 amino acids long.

This chain links TRBV7-9 with TRBJ1-2; D is possibly TRBD1 (5 bases). CDR3 length: 13 amino acids. Trimming removed 2 bases at V and 2 bases at J, with 6 bases between. Per the germline V gene, CDR1 is SEHNR and CDR2 is FQNEAQ (reference sequence). CDR3 sequence (DNA): TGTGCCAGCAGCTTACCAGGGAACTATGGCTACACCTTC. Its translation: CASSLPGNYGYTF.

The rearrangement links TRBV20-1 to TRBJ2-6; D possibly corresponds to TRBD1 (8 bases). The V end lost 3 bases, the J end lost 0 bases, and 15 bases lay between the germline ends. CDR3 length equals 17 residues. CDR1 is DFQATT and CDR2 is SNEGSKA in the germline V gene (reference sequence). In DNA form, the CDR3 reads TGCAGTGCTAGTGGGAGGGGACAGGTCTCTGGGGCCAACGTCCTGACTTTC. This encodes CSASGRGQVSGANVLTF.

This chain uses TRBV9 with TRBJ2-7; 8 positions agree with TRBD2. CDR1 SGDLS and CDR2 YYNGEE come from the germline V gene. The CDR3 consists of 14 residues. V trimming: 0 bases; J trimming: 6 bases; junction bases outside the gene matches: 5. CDR3: CASSVDPGGLEQYF. The CDR3 coding sequence is TGTGCCAGCAGCGTAGACCCGGGGGGGCTCGAGCAGTACTTC.

The chain has TRBV7-6 and TRBJ2-2; 8 bases match TRBD1. V lost 6 bases and J lost 1; bases outside the gene matches: 10. Per the germline V gene, CDR1 is SGHVS and CDR2 is FNYEAQ. This CDR3 contains 17 residues. The CDR3 reads CASRSVPGTGNTGELFF. In DNA, the CDR3 is TGTGCCAGCAGATCAGTCCCCGGGACAGGGAACACCGGGGAGCTGTTTTTT.

This rearrangement joins TRBV7-2 to TRBJ1-2, with 9 nucleotides matching TRBD1. The CDR3 totals 15 residues. With 1 base clipped from V and 1 base from J, the junction kept 1 base outside the gene matches. The germline V gene encodes CDR1 SGHTA and CDR2 FQGNSA. The CDR3 spells CASSLGDRVNYGYTF. CDR3 nucleotides: TGTGCCAGCAGCTTAGGGGACAGGGTTAACTATGGCTACACCTTC. Supplemented by reference TRBV7-2 and TRBJ1-2, the full variable domain reads GAGVSQSPSNKVTEKGKDVELRCDPISGHTALYWYRQSLGQGLEFLIYFQGNSAPDKSGLPSDRFSAERTGGSVSTLTIQRTQQEDSAVYLCASSLGDRVNYGYTFGSGTRLTVV.

This sequence joins TRBV24-1 and TRBJ2-2; TRBD1 agrees at 9 bases. Germline V gives CDR1 KGHDR, CDR2 SFDVKD. The CDR3 length is 16 residues. The V gene end was trimmed by 5 bases and the J gene end by 5 bases; junction bases not matched to a gene: 8. CDR3 protein: CATSAMDRGETGELFF. The CDR3 DNA reads TGTGCCACCAGTGCTATGGACAGGGGTGAGACCGGGGAGCTGTTTTTT.

The genes are TRBV19 and TRBJ2-1, with D perhaps matching TRBD1 (6 bases). V shed 3 bases and J shed 2 bases, with 17 bases lying between them. Germline CDR1 LNHDA, CDR2 SQIVND (reference sequence). The CDR3 has 17 residues. In nucleotides, the CDR3 is TGTGCCAGTAGTATTAAGAAGGTGGCAGGGGCCTACAATGAGCAGTTCTTC. Its translation is CASSIKKVAGAYNEQFF.

J is TRBJ1-2 and V is TRBV30; weak D call: TRBD1 (5 bases). The CDR3 totals 12 residues. CDR1 and CDR2 (germline): GTSNPN, SVGIG (reference sequence). Trimming removed 2 bases at V and 8 bases at J, with 12 bases between. CDR3 in amino acids: CAWSLQGLGYTF. In nucleotides, the CDR3 is TGTGCCTGGAGTCTCCAGGGCCTCGGCTACACCTTC. Full variable domain (rest looked up from reference TRBV30 and TRBJ1-2): SQTIHQWPATLVQPVGSPLSLECTVEGTSNPNLYWYRQAAGRGLQLLFYSVGIGQISSEVPQNLSASRPQDRQFILSSKKLLLSDSGFYLCAWSLQGLGYTFGSGTRLTVV.

In DNA form, the CDR3 reads TGTGCCAGCAGGAGGGACAGGGACACTGAAGCTTTCTTT. This encodes CASRRDRDTEAFF. J is TRBJ1-1 and V is TRBV2; 9 bases match TRBD1. The CDR3 covers 13 residues. V trimming: 6 bases; J trimming: 3 bases; junction bases outside the gene matches: 2. Germline V gene data show CDR1 as SNHLY and CDR2 as FYNNEI.

This clone was seen once. The chain joins TRBV29-1 to TRBJ1-1; 7 bases fit TRBD1. The CDR3 length is 14 residues. From germline, CDR1 is SQVTM and CDR2 ANQGSEA. The junction had 9 bases not matched to a gene; V was cut back by 3 bases and J by 5 bases. DNA of the CDR3: TGCAGCGTTGATAAGGGCTCAGGGGGGACTGAAGCTTTCTTT. Its protein is CSVDKGSGGTEAFF.

This chain links TRBV2 with TRBJ1-6; possibly TRBD1 for D (6 bases). From germline, CDR1 is SNHLY and CDR2 FYNNEI. The CDR3 runs to 14 residues. Trimming pared 4 bases from V and 8 bases from J, leaving 12 bases between. The CDR3 spells CASSGGQSHSPLHF. For the CDR3, the DNA is TGTGCCAGCAGTGGGGGGCAATCCCATTCACCCCTCCACTTT.

This clone is medium-sized within its sample. The chain is built from TRBV7-3 and TRBJ1-1; 8 positions match TRBD1. The CDR3 is made up of 15 amino acids. V lost 5 bases and J lost 5; bases outside the gene matches: 10. From germline, CDR1 is SGHTA and CDR2 FQGTGA. The CDR3 bases are TGTGCCAGCAGCCCGACCGCAGGGGGCGGGACTGAAGCTTTCTTT. Amino acid sequence: CASSPTAGGGTEAFF.

The chain recombines TRBV7-2 with TRBJ1-2; 9 bases agree with TRBD1. Unmatched junction bases numbered 7, after V lost 6 bases and J lost 2 bases. CDR1 and CDR2 from the germline V gene are SGHTA and FQGNSA. This CDR3 contains 15 residues. This CDR3 reads CASRSPGQGNYGYTF. CDR3 bases: TGTGCCAGCAGATCTCCGGGACAGGGAAACTATGGCTACACCTTC.

V is TRBV7-2 and J is TRBJ1-2; 10 positions match TRBD1. Germline values: CDR1 SGHTA, CDR2 FQGNSA. The V segment lost 5 bases and the J segment 4 bases; nucleotides outside the gene matches: 7. This CDR3 spans 15 amino acids. Here the CDR3 reads CASSTLGQGIYGYTF. The CDR3 bases are TGTGCCAGCAGCACTCTGGGACAGGGGATCTATGGCTACACCTTC.

J is TRBJ1-1 and V is TRBV5-1; 7 bases fit TRBD1. The trim removed 2 bases at V and 0 bases at J, leaving 10 bases unmatched. The V gene's germline CDR1 is SGHRS and CDR2 YFSETQ. CDR3 length equals 17 residues. The DNA for the CDR3 is TGCGCCAGCAGCTTAGGACGGACAGGACTTATGAACACTGAAGCTTTCTTT. Translation gives CASSLGRTGLMNTEAFF.

This clone appeared a few times. This chain joins TRBV5-1 and TRBJ1-1; tentative D call: TRBD1 (5 bases). Trimming took 3 bases from V and 3 from J, leaving 18 bases between them. Germline loops: CDR1 SGHRS, CDR2 YFSETQ. This CDR3 has 16 residues. The CDR3 here is CASSSTGDLGDTEAFF. Written as DNA, the CDR3 is TGCGCCAGCAGCTCAACGGGGGATTTGGGGGACACTGAAGCTTTCTTT.

This chain uses TRBV27 with TRBJ1-2; the D is unclear. V was clipped by 4 bases and J by 8 bases, with 8 bases between them. Looked up from germline, CDR1 is MNHEY and CDR2 is SMNVEV (reference sequence). This CDR3 is built from 11 residues. The DNA of the CDR3 is TGTGCCAGCAGTTCAGGACTGGGCTACACCTTC. The encoded protein is CASSSGLGYTF.

The gene calls are TRBV7-2 and TRBJ1-5; TRBD1 matches at 8 bases. CDR3 length: 16 amino acids. CDR1 is SGHTA, CDR2 FQGNSA, per germline. J lost 0 bases, V lost 0 bases, and 1 base had no gene match. Here the CDR3 reads CASSLAQGGSNQPQHF. In DNA, the CDR3 is TGTGCCAGCAGCTTAGCACAGGGGGGTAGCAATCAGCCCCAGCATTTT.

The rearrangement uses TRBV4-3 and TRBJ1-6; 8 bases are shared with TRBD1. This CDR3 contains 13 residues. Germline V CDR1 and CDR2: LGHNA, YSLEER. J gave up 11 bases and V 2 bases, and 2 bases lay outside the gene matches. CDR3 nucleotides: TGCGCCAGCAGCCAACGACAGGGGACACCCCTCCACTTT. This gives the protein CASSQRQGTPLHF.

The rearrangement joins TRBV7-9 to TRBJ2-7; 10 bases map to TRBD2. J gave up 4 bases and V 5 bases, and 11 bases lay outside the gene matches. CDR1 is SEHNR and CDR2 is FQNEAQ in the germline V gene (reference sequence). This CDR3 contains 16 residues. Here the CDR3 reads CASSPRGASGGYEQYF. The DNA of the CDR3 is TGTGCCAGCAGCCCCCGGGGGGCTAGCGGGGGATACGAGCAGTACTTC. Filled out from reference TRBV7-9 and TRBJ2-7, the complete variable domain reads DTGVSQNPRHKITKRGQNVTFRCDPISEHNRLYWYRQTLGQGPEFLTYFQNEAQLEKSRLLSDRFSAERPKGSFSTLEIQRTEQGDSAMYLCASSPRGASGGYEQYFGPGTRLTVT.